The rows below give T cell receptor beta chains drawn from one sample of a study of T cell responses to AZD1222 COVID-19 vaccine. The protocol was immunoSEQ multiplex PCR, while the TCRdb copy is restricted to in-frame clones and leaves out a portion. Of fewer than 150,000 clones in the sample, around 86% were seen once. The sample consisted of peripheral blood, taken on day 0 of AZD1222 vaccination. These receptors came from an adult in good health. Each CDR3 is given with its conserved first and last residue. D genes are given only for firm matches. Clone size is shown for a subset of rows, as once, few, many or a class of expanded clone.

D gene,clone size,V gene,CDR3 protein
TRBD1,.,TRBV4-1,CASSQSGQGPYEQYF
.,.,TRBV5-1,CASSFAPPGRVPTTNEKLFF
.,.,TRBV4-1,CASSQGITSNQPQHF
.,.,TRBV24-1,CATSDFRGVGLEAFF
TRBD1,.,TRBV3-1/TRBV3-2,CASSQVRSSGQGAVNTEAFF
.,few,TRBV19,CASSMVLGNSPLHF
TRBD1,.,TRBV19,CASSWTGGTEAFF
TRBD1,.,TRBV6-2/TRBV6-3,CASSYARQGTYGYTF
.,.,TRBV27,CASSLSPLDTQYF
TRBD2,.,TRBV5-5,CASSLGRASGQNSYNEQFF
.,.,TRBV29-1,CSVEAPPSGGYTF
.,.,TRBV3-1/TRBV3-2,CASSPQDSDTQYF
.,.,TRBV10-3,CAISRGPDTQYF
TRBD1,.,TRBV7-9,CASSSTGTGGSPLHF
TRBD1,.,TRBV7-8,CASSPWTGVNSPLHF
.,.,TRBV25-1,CASKVHWNTGELFF
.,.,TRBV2,CVQKGLNEKLFF
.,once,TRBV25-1,CASSRDSGNTIYF
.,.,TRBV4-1,CASSQGNKQETQYF
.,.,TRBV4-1,CASSHLDLGLNLNNEQFF
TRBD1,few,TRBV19,CASSTLTGMRGNTIYF
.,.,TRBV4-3,CASSPDSYNSPLHF
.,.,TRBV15,CATSRDRSRDSPLHF
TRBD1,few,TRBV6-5,CASSRLTGGNQPQHF
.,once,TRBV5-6,CASSNPGGGEKLFF
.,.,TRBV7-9,CASRGQGRPPYEQYF
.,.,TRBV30,CAWSAGKGATNEKLFF
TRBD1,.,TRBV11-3,CASGDSSGANVLTF
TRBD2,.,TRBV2,CASSEQLAGGANEQFF
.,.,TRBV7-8,CASSLLPGTSYEQYF
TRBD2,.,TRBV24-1,CATRGLAGGWYF
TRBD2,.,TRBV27,CASSPTAGVAYEQYF
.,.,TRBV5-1,CASSSAEGANYGYTF
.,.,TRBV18,CASSLGRWGDTEAFF
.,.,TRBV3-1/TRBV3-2,CASSAGFSPGELFF
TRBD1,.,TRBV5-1,CASAFDRVNSPLHF
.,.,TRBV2,CASSGGSHRPNYGYTF
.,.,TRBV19,CASSSGGNTEAFF
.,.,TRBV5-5,CASSLGGGRALYEQYF
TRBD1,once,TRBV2,CASSKDRRPPLNQPQHF
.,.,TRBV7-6,CASSFLANRPNEQFF
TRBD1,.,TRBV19,CASSFSGTAYGYTF
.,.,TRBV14,CASSPSRLAAKNIQYF
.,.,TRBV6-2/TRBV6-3,CASSYPAIADRLNQETQYF
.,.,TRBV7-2,CASSFSDTQYF
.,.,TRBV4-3,CASSQETAGRDGYTF
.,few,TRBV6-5,CASTPMGLVYEQYF
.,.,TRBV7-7,CASSLEAAGQETQYF
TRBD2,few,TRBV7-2,CASSPRTSGGREQYF